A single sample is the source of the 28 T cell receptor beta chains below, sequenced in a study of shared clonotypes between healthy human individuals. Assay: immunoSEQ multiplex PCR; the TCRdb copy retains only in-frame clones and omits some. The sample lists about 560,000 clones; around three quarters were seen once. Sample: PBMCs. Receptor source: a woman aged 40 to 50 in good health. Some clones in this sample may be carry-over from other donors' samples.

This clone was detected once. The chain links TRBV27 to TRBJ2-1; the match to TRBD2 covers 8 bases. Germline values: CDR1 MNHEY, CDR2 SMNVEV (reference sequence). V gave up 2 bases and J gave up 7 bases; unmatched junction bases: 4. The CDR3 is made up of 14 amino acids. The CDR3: CASSLAGGGNEQFF. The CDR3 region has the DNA TGTGCCAGCAGTTTAGCGGGAGGCGGGAATGAGCAGTTCTTC.

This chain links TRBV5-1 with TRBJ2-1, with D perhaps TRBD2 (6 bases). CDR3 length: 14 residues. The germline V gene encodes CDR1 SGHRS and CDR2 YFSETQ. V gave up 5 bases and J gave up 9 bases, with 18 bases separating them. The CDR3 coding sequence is TGCGCCAGCAGTTCCGGGACTCCAACCAGTGAGCAGTTCTTC. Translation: CASSSGTPTSEQFF.

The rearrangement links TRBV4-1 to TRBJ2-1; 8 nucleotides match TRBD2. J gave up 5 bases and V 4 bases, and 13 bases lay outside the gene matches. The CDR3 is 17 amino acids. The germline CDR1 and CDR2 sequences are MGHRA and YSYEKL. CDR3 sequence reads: CASSRQSLAAIHNEQFF. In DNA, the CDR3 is TGCGCCAGCAGCCGACAATCACTAGCGGCAATCCACAATGAGCAGTTCTTC.

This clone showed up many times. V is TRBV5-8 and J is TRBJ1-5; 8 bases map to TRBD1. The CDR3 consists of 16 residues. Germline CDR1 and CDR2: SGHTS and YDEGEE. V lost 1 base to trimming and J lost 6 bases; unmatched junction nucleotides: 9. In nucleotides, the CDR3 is TGTGCCAGCAGCTTGCTGGGTCAGGGGGCAGGTCAGCCCCAGCATTTT. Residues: CASSLLGQGAGQPQHF. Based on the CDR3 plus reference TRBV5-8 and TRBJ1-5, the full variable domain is EAGVTQSPTHLIKTRGQQATLRCSPISGHTSVYWYQQALGLGLQFLLWYDEGEERNRGNFPPRFSGRQFPNYSSELNVNALELEDSALYLCASSLLGQGAGQPQHFGDGTRLSIL.

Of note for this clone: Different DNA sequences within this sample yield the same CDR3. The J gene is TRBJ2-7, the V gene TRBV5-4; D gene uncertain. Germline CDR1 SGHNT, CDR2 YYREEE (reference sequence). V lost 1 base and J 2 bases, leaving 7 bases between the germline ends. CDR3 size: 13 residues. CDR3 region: CASSLRGAYEQYF. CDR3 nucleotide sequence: TGTGCCAGCAGCTTGCGTGGTGCCTACGAGCAGTACTTC.

This CDR3 reads CASSEGSRDGYTF. For the CDR3, the DNA is TGTGCCAGCAGTGAGGGGTCACGGGATGGCTACACCTTC. The rearrangement joins TRBV6-4 to TRBJ1-2; D remains ambiguous. With 3 bases removed from V and 6 bases from J, the gap between germline ends came to 11 bases. This CDR3 contains 13 residues. CDR1 and CDR2 (germline): MRHNA, SNTAGT.

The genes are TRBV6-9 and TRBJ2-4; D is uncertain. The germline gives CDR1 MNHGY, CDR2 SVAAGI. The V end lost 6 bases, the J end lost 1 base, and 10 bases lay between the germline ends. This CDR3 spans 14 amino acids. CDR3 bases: TGTGCCAGCAGGCTCGGTCCGGCCAAAAACATTCAGTACTTC. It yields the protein CASRLGPAKNIQYF.

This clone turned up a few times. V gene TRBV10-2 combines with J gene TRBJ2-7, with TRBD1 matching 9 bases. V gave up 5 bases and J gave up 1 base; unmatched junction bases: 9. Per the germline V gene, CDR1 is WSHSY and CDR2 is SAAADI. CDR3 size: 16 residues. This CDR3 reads CASSYPSGTGSYEQYF. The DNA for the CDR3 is TGCGCCAGCAGTTACCCCTCCGGGACAGGGTCCTACGAGCAGTACTTC.

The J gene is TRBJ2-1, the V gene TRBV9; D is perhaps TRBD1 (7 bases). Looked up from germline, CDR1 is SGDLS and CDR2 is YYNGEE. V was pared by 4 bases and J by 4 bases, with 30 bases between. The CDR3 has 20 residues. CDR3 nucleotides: TGTGCCAGCAGCCCAGATAGGGACAGAACCGGGACTCACCCGTACAATGAGCAGTTCTTC. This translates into CASSPDRDRTGTHPYNEQFF.

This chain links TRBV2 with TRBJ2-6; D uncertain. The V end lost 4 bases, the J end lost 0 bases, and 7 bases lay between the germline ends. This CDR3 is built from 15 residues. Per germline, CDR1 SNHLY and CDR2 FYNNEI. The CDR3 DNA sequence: TGTGCCAGCAGTGGGGCCATCTCTGGGGCCAACGTCCTGACTTTC. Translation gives CASSGAISGANVLTF. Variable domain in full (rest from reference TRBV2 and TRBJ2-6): EPEVTQTPSHQVTQMGQEVILRCVPISNHLYFYWYRQILGQKVEFLVSFYNNEISEKSEIFDDQFSVERPDGSNFTLKIRSTKLEDSAMYFCASSGAISGANVLTFGAGSRLTVL.

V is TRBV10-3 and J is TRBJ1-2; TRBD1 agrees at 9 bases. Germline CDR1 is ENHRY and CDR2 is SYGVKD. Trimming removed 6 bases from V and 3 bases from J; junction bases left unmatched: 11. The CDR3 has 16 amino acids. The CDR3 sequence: CAISRNRDREDYGYTF. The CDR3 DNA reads TGTGCCATCAGCCGAAACCGGGACAGGGAGGACTATGGCTACACCTTC.

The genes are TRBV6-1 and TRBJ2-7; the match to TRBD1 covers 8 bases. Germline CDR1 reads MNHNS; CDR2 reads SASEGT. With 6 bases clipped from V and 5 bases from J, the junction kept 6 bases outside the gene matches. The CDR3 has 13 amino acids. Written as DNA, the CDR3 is TGTGCCAGCAGATCGACAGGGGACAACGAGCAGTACTTC. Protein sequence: CASRSTGDNEQYF.

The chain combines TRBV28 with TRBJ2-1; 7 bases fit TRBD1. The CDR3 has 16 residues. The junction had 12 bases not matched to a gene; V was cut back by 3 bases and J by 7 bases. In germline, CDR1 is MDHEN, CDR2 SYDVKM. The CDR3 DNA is TGTGCCAGCAGTTTTCAATCGAGAGGGGGCGGGAATGAGCAGTTCTTC. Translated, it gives CASSFQSRGGGNEQFF.

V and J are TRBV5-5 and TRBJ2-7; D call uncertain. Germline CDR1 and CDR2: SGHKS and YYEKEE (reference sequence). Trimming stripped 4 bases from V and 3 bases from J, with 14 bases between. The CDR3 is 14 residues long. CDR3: CASSQGRANYEQYF. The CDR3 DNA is TGTGCCAGCAGCCAAGGCCGGGCTAACTACGAGCAGTACTTC.

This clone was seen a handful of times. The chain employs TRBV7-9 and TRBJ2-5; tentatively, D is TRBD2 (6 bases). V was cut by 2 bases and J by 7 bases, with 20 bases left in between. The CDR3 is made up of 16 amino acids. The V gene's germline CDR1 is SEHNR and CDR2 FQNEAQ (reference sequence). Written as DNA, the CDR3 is TGTGCCAGCAGCTTACGGACGGGAGCTGTTGATGGGACCCAGTACTTC. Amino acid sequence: CASSLRTGAVDGTQYF. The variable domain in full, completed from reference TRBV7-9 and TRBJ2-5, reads DTGVSQNPRHKITKRGQNVTFRCDPISEHNRLYWYRQTLGQGPEFLTYFQNEAQLEKSRLLSDRFSAERPKGSFSTLEIQRTEQGDSAMYLCASSLRTGAVDGTQYFGPGTRLLVL.

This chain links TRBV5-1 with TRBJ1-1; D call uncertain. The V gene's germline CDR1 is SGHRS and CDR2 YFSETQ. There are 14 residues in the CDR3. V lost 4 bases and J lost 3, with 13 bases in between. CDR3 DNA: TGCGCCAGCAGCCATCCACCGGGAGACACTGAAGCTTTCTTT. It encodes CASSHPPGDTEAFF.

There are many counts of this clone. The CDR3 region has the DNA TGTGCCAGCAGCCGCTTGCTTGGTACGCAGTATTTT. Its translation is CASSRLLGTQYF. The rearrangement links TRBV2 to TRBJ2-3; no clear D gene. V dropped 6 bases and J dropped 8 bases, with 12 bases sitting between them. CDR1 is SNHLY, CDR2 FYNNEI, per germline. This CDR3 has 12 residues.

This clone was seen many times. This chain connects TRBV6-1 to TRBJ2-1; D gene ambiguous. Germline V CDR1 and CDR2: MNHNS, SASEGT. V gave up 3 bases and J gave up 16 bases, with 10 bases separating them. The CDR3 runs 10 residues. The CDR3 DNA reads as TGTGCCAGCAGTGATTTGAGCTTCTTCTTC. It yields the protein CASSDLSFFF.

The CDR3 DNA is TGTGCCAGCAGCTTGCAGGGGGGTCAGTGGTACGAGCAGTACTTC. As protein: CASSLQGGQWYEQYF. This sequence joins TRBV7-2 and TRBJ2-5; D might be TRBD1 (7 bases). The J call is in doubt because the DNA end fits TRBJ2-7 better. The germline gives CDR1 SGHTA, CDR2 FQGNSA. There are 15 residues in the CDR3.

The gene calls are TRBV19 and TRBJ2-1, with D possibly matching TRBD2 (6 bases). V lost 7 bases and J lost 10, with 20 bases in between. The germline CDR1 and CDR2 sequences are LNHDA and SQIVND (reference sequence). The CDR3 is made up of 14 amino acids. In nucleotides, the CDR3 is TGTGCCAGTATATCTAGCGCTATATTGGGGGAGCAGTTCTTC. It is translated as CASISSAILGEQFF.

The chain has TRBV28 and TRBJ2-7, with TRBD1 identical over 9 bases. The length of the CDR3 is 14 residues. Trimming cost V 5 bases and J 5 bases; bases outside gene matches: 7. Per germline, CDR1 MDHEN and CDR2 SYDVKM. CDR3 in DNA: TGTGCCAGCAGTCCGTCAACAGGGGGCCACGAGCAGTACTTC. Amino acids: CASSPSTGGHEQYF.

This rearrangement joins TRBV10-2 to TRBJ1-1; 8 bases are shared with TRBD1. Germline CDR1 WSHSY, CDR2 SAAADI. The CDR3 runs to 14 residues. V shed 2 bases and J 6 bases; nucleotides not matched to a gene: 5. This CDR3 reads CASSERRQGSEAFF. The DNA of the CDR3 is TGCGCCAGCAGTGAGAGACGACAGGGGTCTGAAGCTTTCTTT.

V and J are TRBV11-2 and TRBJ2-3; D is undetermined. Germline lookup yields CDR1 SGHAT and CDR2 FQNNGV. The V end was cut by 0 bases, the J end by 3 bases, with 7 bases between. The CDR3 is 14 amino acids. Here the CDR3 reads CASSLDRRTDTQYF. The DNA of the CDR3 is TGTGCCAGCAGCTTAGATCGAAGGACAGATACGCAGTATTTT.

CDR3 in amino acids: CASSKTSGEVNEQFF. In DNA form, the CDR3 reads TGTGCCAGCAGTAAGACTAGCGGGGAGGTCAATGAGCAGTTCTTC. This chain uses TRBV6-6 with TRBJ2-1; 11 bases agree with TRBD2. Germline CDR1 and CDR2: MNHNY and SVGAGI (reference sequence). V shed 5 bases and J 6 bases; nucleotides not matched to a gene: 6. This CDR3 is built from 15 residues.

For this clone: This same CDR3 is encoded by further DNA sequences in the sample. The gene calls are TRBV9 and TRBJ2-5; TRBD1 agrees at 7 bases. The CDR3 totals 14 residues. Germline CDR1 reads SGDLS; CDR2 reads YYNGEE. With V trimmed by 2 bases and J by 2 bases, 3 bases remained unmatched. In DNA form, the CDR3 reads TGTGCCAGCAGCGTGGACAGGACTCAAGAGACCCAGTACTTC. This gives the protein CASSVDRTQETQYF.

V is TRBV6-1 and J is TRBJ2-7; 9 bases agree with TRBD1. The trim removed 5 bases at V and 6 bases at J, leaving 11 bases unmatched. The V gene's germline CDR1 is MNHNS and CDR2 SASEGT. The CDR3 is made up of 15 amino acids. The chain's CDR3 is CASSMPGDRVVEQYF. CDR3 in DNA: TGTGCCAGCAGTATGCCGGGGGACAGGGTTGTCGAGCAGTACTTC.

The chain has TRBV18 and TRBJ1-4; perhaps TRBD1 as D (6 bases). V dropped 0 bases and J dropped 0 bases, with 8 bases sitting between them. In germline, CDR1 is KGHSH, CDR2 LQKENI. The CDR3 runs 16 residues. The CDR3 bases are TGTGCCAGCTCACCACCCAGGGGAACAACTAATGAAAAACTGTTTTTT. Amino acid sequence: CASSPPRGTTNEKLFF.

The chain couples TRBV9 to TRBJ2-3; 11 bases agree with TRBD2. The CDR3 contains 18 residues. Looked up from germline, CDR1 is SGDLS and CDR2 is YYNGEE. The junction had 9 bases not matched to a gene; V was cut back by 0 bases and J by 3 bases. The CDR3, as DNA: TGTGCCAGCAGCGTAGGTCCGACTAGCGGGATAGGAACAGATACGCAGTATTTT. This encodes CASSVGPTSGIGTDTQYF.